The 23 T cell receptor beta chains presented below share a single source sample, sequenced in a study of T cell repertoires in cytomegalovirus infection. One entry per CDR3 protein results from TCRdb running MiXCR on the reads. Of 250,000 to 300,000 distinct CDR3 sequences listed, roughly a quarter are singletons. Sequenced: PBMCs. All receptors derive from a human donor in good health (CMV status not recorded). Some clones in this sample may be carry-over from other donors' samples.

In its sample, this clonotype was seen many times. This rearrangement joins TRBV4-3 to TRBJ2-2, with TRBD2 matching over 7 bases. The J segment lost 7 bases and the V segment lost 4 bases, leaving 6 bases of the junction unmatched. Germline loops: CDR1 LGHNA, CDR2 YSLEER. This CDR3 is 14 amino acids long. CDR3 in DNA: TGCGCCAGCAGCCTGCAGAGGACTAGCGGGGAGCTGTTTTTT. Its protein product is CASSLQRTSGELFF.

The CDR3 spells CSTGTSGGYEQYF. Here the CDR3 DNA reads TGCAGCACCGGGACTAGCGGGGGGTACGAGCAGTACTTC. The V call is TRBV29-1, the J call TRBJ2-7; TRBD2 aligns across 15 bases. The germline V gene encodes CDR1 SQVTM and CDR2 ANQGSEA. The CDR3 contains 13 residues. Germline trimming cut 8 bases from V and 4 bases from J; bases unmatched to any gene: 3.

This clonotype was counted once. V and J are TRBV13 and TRBJ2-1, with TRBD2 as a possible D gene (5 bases). V was trimmed by 4 bases and J by 7 bases, leaving 17 bases between them. CDR3 length: 15 amino acids. Germline V gene sequence: CDR1 PRHDT, CDR2 FYEKMQ (reference sequence). CDR3 DNA: TGTGCCAGCAGCTCCCCACTAGGAAGACTGAATGAGCAGTTCTTC. Protein: CASSSPLGRLNEQFF.

The V gene is TRBV28, the J gene TRBJ2-5; D may correspond to TRBD1 or TRBD2 (5 bases each). Trimming cost V 3 bases and J 1 base, with 12 bases left between them. Per germline, CDR1 MDHEN and CDR2 SYDVKM. This CDR3 is built from 15 residues. The CDR3 is CASSFTGTSQETQYF. The CDR3 DNA reads as TGTGCCAGCAGTTTCACCGGGACCAGCCAAGAGACCCAGTACTTC.

This clonotype has a count of ten or more. V usage is TRBV4-1 and J usage is TRBJ2-1; D is ambiguous. Germline CDR1 and CDR2: MGHRA and YSYEKL. This CDR3 region has 14 residues. The V end lost 0 bases, the J end lost 15 bases, and 18 bases lay between the germline ends. The CDR3: CASSQDGTVTWRFF. As DNA, the CDR3 is TGCGCCAGCAGCCAAGATGGAACCGTTACTTGGAGGTTCTTC.

This clonotype was counted only a few times. This sequence joins TRBV20-1 and TRBJ2-7, with TRBD1 identical over 12 bases. The trim removed 6 bases at V and 1 base at J, leaving 7 bases unmatched. Germline V gene data show CDR1 as DFQATT and CDR2 as SNEGSKA (reference sequence). The CDR3 extends over 15 amino acids. CDR3 protein: CSALMGQGASYEQYF. CDR3 in DNA: TGCAGTGCCCTGATGGGACAGGGGGCTTCCTACGAGCAGTACTTC.

In this sample, this clonotype turned up many times. The CDR3 region is CASSLSVRSYNEQFF. The CDR3 DNA follows: TGTGCCAGCAGCTTATCCGTCCGCTCCTACAATGAGCAGTTCTTC. The genes are TRBV7-2 and TRBJ2-1, with D unresolved. Trimming took off 2 bases at V and 0 bases at J, with 8 bases between the two ends. This CDR3 comprises 15 residues. Germline values: CDR1 SGHTA, CDR2 FQGNSA.

The V gene is TRBV14, the J gene TRBJ1-1, with 7 positions matching TRBD1. The CDR3 loop spans 15 amino acids. CDR1 is SGHDN, CDR2 FVKESK, per germline. After removal of 1 base from V and 5 bases from J, the junction contained 7 bases not matched to a gene. The DNA of the CDR3 is TGTGCCAGCAGCCAAGTAGCAGGGGGAGGAACTGAAGCTTTCTTT. It yields the protein CASSQVAGGGTEAFF.

The table lists this clonotype with a few counts. The chain is built from TRBV29-1 and TRBJ1-1; D may be TRBD1 (5 bases). CDR3 length equals 14 residues. Germline V gene lookup returns CDR1 SQVTM and CDR2 ANQGSEA. V was pared by 8 bases and J by 4 bases, with 20 bases between. This CDR3 is CSSSSPGGGTEAFF. The CDR3 region has the DNA TGCAGCTCTTCTTCCCCCGGGGGAGGCACTGAAGCTTTCTTT.

The chain recombines TRBV28 with TRBJ2-7, with no clear D. Trimming left V 3 bases short and J 3 bases short, with 9 bases between. Germline V gene sequence: CDR1 MDHEN, CDR2 SYDVKM. CDR3 length: 13 residues. The CDR3, as DNA: TGTGCCAGCAGTTTCACTGGGCTCTACGAGCAGTACTTC. As protein: CASSFTGLYEQYF.

To note about this clonotype: A clone one base away is much larger, so this may be a read error. CDR3 bases: TGTGCCAGCAGCTTAGCCCGGGGGGACTTTAATGAGCAGTTCTTC. Residues: CASSLARGDFNEQFF. The genes are TRBV7-2 and TRBJ2-1; 7 bases match TRBD2. This CDR3 has 15 residues. Unmatched junction bases numbered 6, after V lost 0 bases and J lost 7 bases. Germline V lookup: CDR1 SGHTA, CDR2 FQGNSA.

This clonotype was detected many times. The V gene is TRBV7-2, the J gene TRBJ2-2; 9 bases are shared with TRBD2. Trimming cost V 5 bases and J 8 bases; bases outside gene matches: 15. CDR3 length: 17 residues. CDR1 is SGHTA and CDR2 is FQGNSA in the germline V gene. CDR3 nucleotides: TGTGCCAGCAGCGGAGCCGGGACTAGCCCGTTCATAGGGGAGCTGTTTTTT. It yields the protein CASSGAGTSPFIGELFF.

This clonotype came up a few times. The chain has TRBV11-2 and TRBJ1-1; TRBD1 might be the D (6 bases). V lost 7 bases to trimming and J lost 5 bases, with 14 bases between them. The CDR3 has 13 residues. Germline CDR1 is SGHAT and CDR2 is FQNNGV. As DNA, the CDR3 is TGTGCCAGCAACAGGGACATCAGGACTGAAGCTTTCTTT. This translates into CASNRDIRTEAFF.

This clonotype was detected ten times or more. The chain joins TRBV7-2 to TRBJ1-6; 11 positions match TRBD1. This CDR3 has 15 amino acids. Losses at the gene ends were 4 bases for V and 10 bases for J; bases not matched to a gene: 6. Germline V gene data show CDR1 as SGHTA and CDR2 as FQGNSA. CDR3 protein: CASSSMGQGGSPLHF. In DNA, the CDR3 is TGTGCCAGCAGCTCAATGGGACAGGGGGGATCACCCCTCCACTTT.

This clonotype was seen a few times. The rearrangement uses TRBV11-2 and TRBJ1-4; 9 positions match TRBD1. Trimming took 0 bases from V and 8 from J; bases not matched to a gene: 7. This CDR3 spans 16 amino acids. The germline V gene encodes CDR1 SGHAT and CDR2 FQNNGV. The CDR3 protein is CASSLERGQGWEKLFF. CDR3 sequence (DNA): TGTGCCAGCAGCTTAGAAAGGGGACAGGGATGGGAAAAACTGTTTTTT.

This clonotype was counted many times. The chain is built from TRBV7-2 and TRBJ1-5; D may be TRBD1 (5 bases). Trimming removed 2 bases at V and 2 bases at J, with 16 bases between. The CDR3 consists of 17 residues. Germline V gives CDR1 SGHTA, CDR2 FQGNSA. Written as DNA, the CDR3 is TGTGCCAGCAGCTTAAGTCGGGGGGGGGTCGGCAATCAGCCCCAGCATTTT. Its protein is CASSLSRGGVGNQPQHF.

This clonotype came up a few times. J is TRBJ1-4 and V is TRBV2, with a weak D call TRBD1 (6 bases). Looked up from germline, CDR1 is SNHLY and CDR2 is FYNNEI. The CDR3 runs 12 residues. V was clipped by 7 bases and J by 8 bases, with 11 bases between them. The CDR3 loop reads CASNRVSEKLFF. DNA for the CDR3: TGTGCCAGCAACAGGGTTTCGGAAAAACTGTTTTTT.

This clonotype was picked up many times. V gene TRBV7-2 combines with J gene TRBJ2-3, with 11 bases that match TRBD2. This CDR3 spans 17 amino acids. The ends lost 5 bases at V and 0 bases at J; junction bases unmatched: 7. The germline gives CDR1 SGHTA, CDR2 FQGNSA. The CDR3 region has the DNA TGTGCCAGCAGCCGAACTAGCGGGAGCGGGAGCACAGATACGCAGTATTTT. Protein sequence: CASSRTSGSGSTDTQYF.

This rearrangement joins TRBV20-1 to TRBJ2-5, with D tentatively TRBD1 (5 bases). This CDR3 is built from 15 residues. The V gene lost 3 bases and the J gene lost 6 bases, with 20 bases spanning the gap. CDR1 and CDR2 from the germline V gene are DFQATT and SNEGSKA (reference sequence). CDR3 nucleotide sequence: TGCAGTGCTAGGAGGCAGGGCACGATTCAGAAGACCCAGTACTTC. It encodes CSARRQGTIQKTQYF.

There are many counts of this clonotype. This rearrangement joins TRBV7-2 to TRBJ1-2; TRBD1 agrees at 9 bases. The germline gives CDR1 SGHTA, CDR2 FQGNSA. V shed 5 bases, J shed 9 bases, and the junction held 10 bases outside the gene matches. The CDR3 length is 14 residues. The CDR3 region is CASSPTQGAMSYTF. In DNA, the CDR3 is TGTGCCAGCAGCCCAACACAGGGGGCTATGAGCTACACCTTC.

The chain couples TRBV28 to TRBJ1-6, with D unresolved. V was trimmed by 4 bases and J by 6 bases, leaving 13 bases between them. The CDR3 sequence is 15 residues long. Germline V lookup: CDR1 MDHEN, CDR2 SYDVKM. For the CDR3, the DNA is TGTGCCAGCAGTTCAGTTACGGACCCTAATTCACCCCTCCACTTT. Protein product: CASSSVTDPNSPLHF. The full variable domain, with the rest looked up from reference TRBV28 and TRBJ1-6, is DVKVTQSSRYLVKRTGEKVFLECVQDMDHENMFWYRQDPGLGLRLIYFSYDVKMKEKGDIPEGYSVSREKKERFSLILESASTNQTSMYLCASSSVTDPNSPLHFGNGTRLTVT.

The chain links TRBV19 to TRBJ2-1, with 8 bases that match TRBD2. The V segment lost 5 bases and the J segment 5 bases; nucleotides outside the gene matches: 11. CDR3 size: 16 residues. The V gene's germline CDR1 is LNHDA and CDR2 SQIVND (reference sequence). The CDR3 here is CASSPRRGLEDNEQFF. The CDR3 DNA follows: TGTGCCAGTAGTCCCCGGAGGGGACTAGAAGACAATGAGCAGTTCTTC.

This clonotype was found a few times. V and J are TRBV7-3 and TRBJ1-1; D remains unclear. Trimming removed 2 bases from V and 8 bases from J, with 12 bases in between. This CDR3 contains 13 residues. Germline V CDR1 and CDR2: SGHTA, FQGTGA. The CDR3 region is CASSLGVDREAFF. In DNA form, the CDR3 reads TGTGCCAGCAGCTTAGGAGTGGACCGGGAAGCTTTCTTT.